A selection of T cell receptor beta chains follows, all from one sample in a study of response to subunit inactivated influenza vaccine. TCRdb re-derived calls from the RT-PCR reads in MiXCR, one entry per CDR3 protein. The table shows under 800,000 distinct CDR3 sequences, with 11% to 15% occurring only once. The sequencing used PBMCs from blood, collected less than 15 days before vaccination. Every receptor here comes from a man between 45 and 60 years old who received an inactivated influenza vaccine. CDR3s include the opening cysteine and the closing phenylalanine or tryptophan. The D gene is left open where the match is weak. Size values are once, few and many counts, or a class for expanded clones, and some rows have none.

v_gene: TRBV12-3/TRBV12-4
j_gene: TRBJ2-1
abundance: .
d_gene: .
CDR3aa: CASSLGGGHDEQFF
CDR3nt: TGTGCCAGCAGTTTAGGAGGAGGGCACGATGAGCAGTTCTTC

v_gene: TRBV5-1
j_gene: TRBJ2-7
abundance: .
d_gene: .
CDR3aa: CASSLGRERVDEQYF
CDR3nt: TGCGCCAGCAGCTTGGGTAGAGAGAGGGTAGACGAGCAGTACTTC

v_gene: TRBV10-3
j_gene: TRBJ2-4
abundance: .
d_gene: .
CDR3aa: CAIRGNQKNIQYF
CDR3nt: TGTGCCATCAGAGGGAACCAAAAAAACATTCAGTACTTC

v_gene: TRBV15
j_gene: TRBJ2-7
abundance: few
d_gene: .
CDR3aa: CATSREGGWSFSYEQYF
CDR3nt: TGTGCCACCAGCAGAGAGGGGGGATGGAGTTTCTCCTACGAGCAGTACTTC

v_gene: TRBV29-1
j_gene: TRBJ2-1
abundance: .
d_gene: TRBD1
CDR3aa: CSVWELTGTNTGRVNEQFF
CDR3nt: TGCAGCGTTTGGGAACTGACAGGGACAAATACGGGGCGGGTAAATGAGCAGTTCTTC

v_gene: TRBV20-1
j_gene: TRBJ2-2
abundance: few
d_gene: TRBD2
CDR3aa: CSARDSEREGWELFF
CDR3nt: TGCAGTGCTAGAGATTCGGAGCGGGAGGGTTGGGAGCTGTTTTTT

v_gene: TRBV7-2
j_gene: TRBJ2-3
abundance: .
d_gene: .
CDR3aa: CASSCPGTDTQYF
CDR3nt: TGTGCCAGCAGCTGCCCCGGGACAGATACGCAGTATTTT

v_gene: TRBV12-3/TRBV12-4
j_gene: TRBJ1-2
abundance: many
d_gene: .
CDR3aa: CASSLGQGSHYGYTF
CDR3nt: TGTGCCAGCAGTTTAGGGCAGGGTAGCCACTATGGCTACACCTTC

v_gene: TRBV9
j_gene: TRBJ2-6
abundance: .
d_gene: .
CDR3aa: CASSPLAGGGSGANVLTF
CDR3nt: TGTGCCAGCAGCCCGCTGGCAGGGGGAGGTTCTGGGGCCAACGTCCTGACTTTC

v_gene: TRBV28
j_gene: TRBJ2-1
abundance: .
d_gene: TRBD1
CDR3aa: CASRDSGQGANEQFF
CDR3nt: TGTGCCAGCCGCGACTCGGGACAGGGGGCCAATGAGCAGTTCTTC

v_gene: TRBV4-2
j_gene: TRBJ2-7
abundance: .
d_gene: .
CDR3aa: CASSQAIQGLGPEQYF
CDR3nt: TGTGCCAGCAGCCAAGCGATTCAGGGATTAGGGCCCGAGCAGTACTTC

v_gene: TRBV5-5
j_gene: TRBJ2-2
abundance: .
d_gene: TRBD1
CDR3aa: CASRSGTGKLGGELFF
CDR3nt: TGTGCCAGCAGATCCGGGACAGGGAAACTGGGCGGGGAGCTGTTTTTT

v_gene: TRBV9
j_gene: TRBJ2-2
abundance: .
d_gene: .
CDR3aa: CASSVASGSPTGELFF
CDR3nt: TGTGCCAGCAGCGTAGCTTCCGGGAGCCCCACCGGGGAGCTGTTTTTT

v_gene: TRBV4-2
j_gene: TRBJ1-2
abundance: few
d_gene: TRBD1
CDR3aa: CASSHPQGARGYTF
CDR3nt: TGTGCCAGCAGCCATCCGCAGGGGGCGCGGGGCTACACCTTC

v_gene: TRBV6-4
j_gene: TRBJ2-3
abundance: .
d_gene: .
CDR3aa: CASSEAVGGMDTQYF
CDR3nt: TGTGCCAGCAGTGAAGCGGTCGGGGGTATGGATACGCAGTATTTT

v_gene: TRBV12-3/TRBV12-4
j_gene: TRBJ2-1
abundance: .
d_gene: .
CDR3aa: CASSPSTVTGEQFF
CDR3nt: TGTGCCAGCAGTCCCTCGACAGTTACGGGTGAGCAGTTCTTC

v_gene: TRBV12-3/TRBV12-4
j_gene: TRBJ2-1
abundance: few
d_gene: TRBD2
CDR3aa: CASSLVFWRGSSYNEQFF
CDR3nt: TGTGCCAGCAGTTTAGTATTCTGGCGGGGGAGCTCCTACAATGAGCAGTTCTTC

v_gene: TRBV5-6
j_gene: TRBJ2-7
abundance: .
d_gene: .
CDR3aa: CASSPRTANAGEQYF
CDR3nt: TGTGCCAGCAGCCCCAGGACGGCCAATGCGGGGGAGCAGTACTTC

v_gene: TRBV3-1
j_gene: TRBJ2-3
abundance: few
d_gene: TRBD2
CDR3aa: CASSQELAGGPGSDTQYF
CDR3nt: TGTGCCAGCAGCCAAGAACTAGCGGGGGGGCCGGGGTCAGATACGCAGTATTTT

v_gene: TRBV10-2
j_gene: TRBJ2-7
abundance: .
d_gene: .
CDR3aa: CASSLIAEQYF
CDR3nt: TGCGCCAGCTCGCTCATTGCCGAGCAGTACTTC

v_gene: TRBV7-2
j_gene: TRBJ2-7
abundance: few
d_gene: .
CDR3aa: CASRVRVSSYEQYF
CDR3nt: TGTGCCAGCCGAGTTAGGGTAAGCTCCTACGAGCAGTACTTC

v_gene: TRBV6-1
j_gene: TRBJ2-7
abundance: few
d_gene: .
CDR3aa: CATGSGRKEQYF
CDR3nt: TGTGCCACAGGAAGCGGACGAAAGGAGCAGTACTTC

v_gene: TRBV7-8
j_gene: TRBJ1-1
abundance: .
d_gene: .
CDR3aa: CASSLRVKMNTEAFF
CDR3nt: TGTGCCAGCAGCTTAAGGGTAAAAATGAACACTGAAGCTTTCTTT

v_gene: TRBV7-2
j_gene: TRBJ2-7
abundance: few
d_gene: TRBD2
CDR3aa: CASRLAGGPYEQYF
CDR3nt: TGTGCCAGCAGACTAGCGGGGGGGCCCTACGAGCAGTACTTC

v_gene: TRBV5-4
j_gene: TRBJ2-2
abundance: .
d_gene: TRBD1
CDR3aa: CASSPTGEPGELFF
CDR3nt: TGTGCCAGCAGCCCGACAGGGGAACCCGGGGAGCTGTTTTTT

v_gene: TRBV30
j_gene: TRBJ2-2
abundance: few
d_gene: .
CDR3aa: CAWSVRRQGGTGELFF
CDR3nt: TGTGCCTGGAGTGTACGCCGGCAGGGGGGCACCGGGGAGCTGTTTTTT

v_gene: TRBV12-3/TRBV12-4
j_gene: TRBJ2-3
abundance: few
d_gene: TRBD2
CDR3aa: CASSLGILAGATDTQYF
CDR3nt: TGTGCCAGCAGTTTAGGAATACTAGCGGGAGCCACAGATACGCAGTATTTT

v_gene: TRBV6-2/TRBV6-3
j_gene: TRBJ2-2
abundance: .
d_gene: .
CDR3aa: CASRRSDFDTGELFF
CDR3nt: TGTGCCAGCAGGAGGTCGGATTTCGACACCGGGGAGCTGTTTTTT

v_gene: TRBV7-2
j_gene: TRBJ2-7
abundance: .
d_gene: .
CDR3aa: CASSLALGGIEQYF
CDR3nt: TGTGCCAGCAGCTTAGCTCTCGGCGGGATCGAGCAGTACTTC

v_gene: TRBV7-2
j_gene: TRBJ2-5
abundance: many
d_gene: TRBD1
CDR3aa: CASSFTPSSTGDGTQYF
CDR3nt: TGTGCCAGCAGCTTCACACCCTCTTCGACAGGGGATGGGACCCAGTACTTC

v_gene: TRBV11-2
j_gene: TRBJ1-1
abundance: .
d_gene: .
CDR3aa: CASSLLTGLNTEAFF
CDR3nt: TGTGCCAGCAGCTTATTAACAGGGCTGAACACTGAAGCTTTCTTT

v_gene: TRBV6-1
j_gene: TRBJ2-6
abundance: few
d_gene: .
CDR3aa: CASSEGLDRTYPGANVLTF
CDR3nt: TGTGCCAGCAGTGAAGGGCTCGACCGAACTTATCCTGGGGCCAACGTCCTGACTTTC

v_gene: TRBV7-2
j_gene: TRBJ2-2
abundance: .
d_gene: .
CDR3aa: CASSPRGGVGGELFF
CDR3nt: TGTGCCAGCAGCCCCAGGGGGGGCGTTGGCGGGGAGCTGTTTTTT

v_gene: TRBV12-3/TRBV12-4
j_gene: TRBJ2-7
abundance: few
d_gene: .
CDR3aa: CASSPVGISHEQYF
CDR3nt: TGTGCCAGCAGCCCGGTGGGCATCTCCCACGAGCAGTACTTC

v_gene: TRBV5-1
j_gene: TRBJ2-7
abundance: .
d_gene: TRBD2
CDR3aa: CASSFRLAGSSYEQYF
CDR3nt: TGCGCCAGCAGCTTTCGACTAGCGGGCAGCTCCTACGAGCAGTACTTC

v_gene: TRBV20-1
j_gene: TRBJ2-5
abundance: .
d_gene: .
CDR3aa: CSARDPTQETQYF
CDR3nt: TGCAGTGCTAGAGATCCGACTCAAGAGACCCAGTACTTC

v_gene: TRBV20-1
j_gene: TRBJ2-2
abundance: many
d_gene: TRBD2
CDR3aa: CSATGLAGVDGELFF
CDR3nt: TGCAGTGCAACGGGACTAGCGGGAGTGGACGGGGAGCTGTTTTTT

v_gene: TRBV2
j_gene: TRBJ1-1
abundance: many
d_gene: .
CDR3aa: CASSEARTANTEAFF
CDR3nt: TGTGCCAGCAGTGAAGCGCGCACAGCGAACACTGAAGCTTTCTTT

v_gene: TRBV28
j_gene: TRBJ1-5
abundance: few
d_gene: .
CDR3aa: CASSFPSGAGRGNQPQHF
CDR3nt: TGTGCCAGCAGTTTCCCCTCGGGGGCGGGGAGGGGCAATCAGCCCCAGCATTTT

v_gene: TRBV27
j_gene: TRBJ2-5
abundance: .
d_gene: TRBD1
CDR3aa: CASSHGTGIETQYF
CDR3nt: TGTGCCAGCAGCCACGGGACAGGGATAGAGACCCAGTACTTC

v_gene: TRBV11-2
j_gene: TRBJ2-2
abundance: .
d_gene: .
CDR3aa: CASSLGWVGAGELFF
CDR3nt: TGTGCCAGCAGCTTAGGTTGGGTTGGGGCCGGGGAGCTGTTTTTT

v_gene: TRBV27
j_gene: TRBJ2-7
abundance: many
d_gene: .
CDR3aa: CASSILAGGGEQYF
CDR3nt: TGTGCCAGCAGTATTCTCGCCGGGGGAGGCGAGCAGTACTTC

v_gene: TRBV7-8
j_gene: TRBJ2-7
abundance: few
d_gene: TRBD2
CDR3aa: CASSTTSSIALEQYF
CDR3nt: TGTGCCAGCAGCACGACTAGCAGTATCGCCCTCGAGCAGTACTTC

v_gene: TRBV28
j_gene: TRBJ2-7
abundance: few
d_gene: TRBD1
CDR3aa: CASSLRQGNSYEQYF
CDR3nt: TGTGCCAGCAGTTTAAGACAGGGGAATTCCTACGAGCAGTACTTC

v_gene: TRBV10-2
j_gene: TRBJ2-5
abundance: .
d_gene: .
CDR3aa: CASISRVGETQYF
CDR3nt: TGCGCCAGCATCTCGCGCGTCGGAGAGACCCAGTACTTC

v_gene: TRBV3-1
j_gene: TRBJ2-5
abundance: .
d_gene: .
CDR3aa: CASSQAQGRETQYF
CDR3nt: TGTGCCAGCAGCCAAGCACAGGGAAGAGAGACCCAGTACTTC

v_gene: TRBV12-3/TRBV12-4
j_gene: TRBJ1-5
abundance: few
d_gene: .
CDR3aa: CASSLGDWGLSQPQHF
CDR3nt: TGTGCCAGCAGTTTAGGAGACTGGGGCTTGAGTCAGCCCCAGCATTTT

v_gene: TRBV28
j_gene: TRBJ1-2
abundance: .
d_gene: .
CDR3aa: CASRMDTRRGYTF
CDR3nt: TGTGCCAGCCGAATGGACACACGGAGGGGCTACACCTTC

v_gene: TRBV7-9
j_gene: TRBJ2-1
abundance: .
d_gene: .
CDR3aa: CASSLAAGVDEQFF
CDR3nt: TGTGCCAGCAGCTTAGCGGCAGGAGTCGATGAGCAGTTCTTC

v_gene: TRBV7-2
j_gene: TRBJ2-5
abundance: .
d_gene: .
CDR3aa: CASSLGAPGETQYF
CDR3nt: TGTGCCAGCAGCTTAGGGGCGCCGGGAGAGACCCAGTACTTC